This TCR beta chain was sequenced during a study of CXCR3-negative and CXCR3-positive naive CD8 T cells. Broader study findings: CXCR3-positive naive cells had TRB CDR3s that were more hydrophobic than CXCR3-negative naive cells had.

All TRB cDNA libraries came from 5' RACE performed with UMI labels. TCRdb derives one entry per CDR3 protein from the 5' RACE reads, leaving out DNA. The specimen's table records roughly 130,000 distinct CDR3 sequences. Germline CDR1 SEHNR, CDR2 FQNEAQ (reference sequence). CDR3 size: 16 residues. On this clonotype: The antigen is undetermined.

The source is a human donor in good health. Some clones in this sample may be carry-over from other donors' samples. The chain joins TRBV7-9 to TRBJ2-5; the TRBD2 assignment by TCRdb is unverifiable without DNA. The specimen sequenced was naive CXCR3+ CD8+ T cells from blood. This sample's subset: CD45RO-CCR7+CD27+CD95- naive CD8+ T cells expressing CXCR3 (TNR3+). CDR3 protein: CASSLASGLLQETQYF.